The text below deals with one T cell receptor (beta chain). Its antigen remains unknown. The data stem from a study of long-term antiretroviral therapy in people with HIV. Study results and limitations: Possibly under older ART regimens, blood was drawn between about 2004 and 2018.

Run at survey level, the immunoSEQ assay was version v3.0. Method: immunoSEQ multiplex PCR; TCRdb's copy keeps in-frame clones and lacks some. The repertoire holds tens of thousands of clones, with less than 90% as singletons. There are 13 residues in the CDR3. Germline CDR1 and CDR2: SQVTM and ANQGSEA. Between the trimmed V and J ends, which lost 3 bases and 5 bases, there was a span of 13 bases. This specimen was unsorted PBMCs, taken 0.4 years after starting antiretroviral therapy. The genes are TRBV29-1 and TRBJ1-1, with D possibly TRBD1 on 5 matching bases. The source is a middle-aged man with HIV. CDR3 sequence: CSVERAGGTEAFF. CDR3 DNA sequence: TGCAGCGTTGAGCGGGCGGGGGGGACTGAAGCTTTCTTT.